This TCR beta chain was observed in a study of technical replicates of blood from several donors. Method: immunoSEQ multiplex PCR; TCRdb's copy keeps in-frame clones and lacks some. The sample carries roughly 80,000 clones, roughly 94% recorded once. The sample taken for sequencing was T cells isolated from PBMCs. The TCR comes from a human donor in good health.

In nucleotides, the CDR3 is TGTGCCAGCAGTGAAAGGCTACAGGGAATTATGAACACTGAAGCTTTCTTT. Its translation is CASSERLQGIMNTEAFF. This sequence joins TRBV2 and TRBJ1-1; possibly TRBD1 for D (6 bases). Germline CDR1 SNHLY, CDR2 FYNNEI. V lost 2 bases, J lost 0 bases, and 16 bases lay in between. The CDR3 contains 17 residues. Full variable domain (missing parts from reference TRBV2 and TRBJ1-1): EPEVTQTPSHQVTQMGQEVILRCVPISNHLYFYWYRQILGQKVEFLVSFYNNEISEKSEIFDDQFSVERPDGSNFTLKIRSTKLEDSAMYFCASSERLQGIMNTEAFFGQGTRLTVV.